The clone carrying this T cell receptor beta chain appeared once. The authors' processing: Sequence data from immunoSEQ were junction-only and lacked quality scores; consequently, filtering differed. Only in-frame clones appear in the TCRdb table, and some are missing; sequencing was by immunoSEQ multiplex PCR. V and J calls and clone size are as listed in that table; D and trimming were resolved from the DNA. In the table there are roughly 1.4 million clones, just under 99% of which are singletons. The data belong to a study of shared clonotypes between healthy human individuals. Germline CDR1 SGHRS, CDR2 YFSETQ. The CDR3 contains 14 residues. V was clipped by 6 bases and J by 8 bases; unmatched bases: 8.

The sequencing sample was made of naive CD4+ T cells sorted from blood. Subset noted: CD45RA+ positively selected. The receptor's source is a young man in good health. V usage is TRBV5-1 and J usage is TRBJ1-4; 9 bases agree with TRBD1. CDR3 DNA: TGCGCCAGCACCTGGGACAGGGAAGGCGAAAAACTGTTTTTT. This gives the protein CASTWDREGEKLFF.